This is a list of T cell receptor beta chains from one sample in a study of PD-1 blockade in mismatch repair-deficient tumors. TCRdb keeps only in-frame clones here, not all; method: immunoSEQ multiplex PCR. The sample includes 65,000 to 80,000 clones, 70% to 80% of them seen just once. Here the sequenced sample was peripheral blood, taken 2 weeks after starting pembrolizumab. These receptors were taken from an adult with mismatch repair-deficient cancer. Each CDR3 is given with its conserved first and last residue. Fields, in order: clone size, V gene, J gene, D gene, CDR3 protein, CDR3 DNA. D genes are given only for firm matches. Clone size, where shown, is once, few, many, or a class for clones that have expanded.

clone size: .; V gene: TRBV7-8; J gene: TRBJ1-2; D gene: .; CDR3 protein: CASSLNRDYGYTF; CDR3 DNA: TGTGCCAGCAGCTTAAACAGAGACTATGGCTACACCTTC
clone size: .; V gene: TRBV7-9; J gene: TRBJ2-2; D gene: TRBD1; CDR3 protein: CASRLPQGDTGELFF; CDR3 DNA: TGTGCCAGCAGATTACCCCAGGGGGACACCGGGGAGCTGTTTTTT
clone size: .; V gene: TRBV5-1; J gene: TRBJ2-3; D gene: TRBD1; CDR3 protein: CASSLEGTASTDTQYF; CDR3 DNA: TGCGCCAGCAGCTTAGAAGGGACAGCTAGCACAGATACGCAGTATTTT
clone size: .; V gene: TRBV5-3; J gene: TRBJ1-5; D gene: TRBD1; CDR3 protein: CARSWDRGGVHSNQPQHF; CDR3 DNA: TGTGCCAGAAGCTGGGACAGGGGAGGGGTCCATAGCAATCAGCCCCAGCATTTT
clone size: .; V gene: TRBV6-5; J gene: TRBJ1-5; D gene: .; CDR3 protein: CASPEWGGNQPQHF; CDR3 DNA: TGTGCCAGCCCAGAATGGGGCGGCAATCAGCCCCAGCATTTT
clone size: .; V gene: TRBV10-3; J gene: TRBJ2-2; D gene: .; CDR3 protein: CAITLSGVFNTGELFF; CDR3 DNA: TGTGCCATCACCCTATCCGGGGTCTTTAACACCGGGGAGCTGTTTTTT
clone size: many; V gene: TRBV9; J gene: TRBJ1-2; D gene: .; CDR3 protein: CASSVGTLDGYTF; CDR3 DNA: TGTGCCAGCAGCGTAGGGACGCTTGATGGCTACACCTTC
clone size: .; V gene: TRBV6-1; J gene: TRBJ2-3; D gene: TRBD1; CDR3 protein: CASSDEWDSRDTQYF; CDR3 DNA: TGTGCCAGCAGTGATGAATGGGACAGCCGAGATACGCAGTATTTT
clone size: .; V gene: TRBV5-6; J gene: TRBJ1-1; D gene: .; CDR3 protein: CASSLRYTEAFF; CDR3 DNA: TGTGCCAGCAGCTTGCGGTACACTGAAGCTTTCTTT
clone size: .; V gene: TRBV27; J gene: TRBJ1-1; D gene: .; CDR3 protein: CASSLYALGLGTEAFF; CDR3 DNA: TGTGCCAGCAGTTTATACGCTTTAGGGTTGGGGACTGAAGCTTTCTTT
clone size: few; V gene: TRBV5-1; J gene: TRBJ2-1; D gene: TRBD2; CDR3 protein: CASSFSAGGITDEQFF; CDR3 DNA: TGCGCCAGCAGCTTCTCGGCGGGAGGGATTACAGATGAGCAGTTCTTC
clone size: .; V gene: TRBV4-2; J gene: TRBJ2-3; D gene: TRBD2; CDR3 protein: CASSQRLAGVTDTQYF; CDR3 DNA: TGTGCCAGCAGCCAGCGACTAGCGGGAGTAACAGATACGCAGTATTTT
clone size: few; V gene: TRBV30; J gene: TRBJ2-7; D gene: .; CDR3 protein: CAWSGSRVYEQYF; CDR3 DNA: TGTGCCTGGAGTGGATCCCGGGTCTACGAGCAGTACTTC
clone size: once; V gene: TRBV13; J gene: TRBJ2-7; D gene: .; CDR3 protein: CASSLARYGEQYF; CDR3 DNA: TGTGCCAGCAGCTTAGCCAGATATGGGGAGCAGTACTTC
clone size: .; V gene: TRBV11-3; J gene: TRBJ2-1; D gene: TRBD2; CDR3 protein: CASSPYPPGTSGRAYNEQFF; CDR3 DNA: TGTGCCAGCAGCCCATATCCCCCAGGGACTAGCGGGAGGGCATACAATGAGCAGTTCTTC
clone size: .; V gene: TRBV11-3; J gene: TRBJ1-3; D gene: .; CDR3 protein: CASSSGIGNTIYF; CDR3 DNA: TGTGCCAGCAGCTCCGGAATTGGAAACACCATATATTTT
clone size: .; V gene: TRBV5-6; J gene: TRBJ1-3; D gene: TRBD1; CDR3 protein: CASSSGPQGAGNTIYF; CDR3 DNA: TGTGCCAGCAGCTCGGGTCCTCAGGGGGCTGGAAACACCATATATTTT
clone size: .; V gene: TRBV9; J gene: TRBJ2-1; D gene: TRBD2; CDR3 protein: CASSPNSGSSYNEQFF; CDR3 DNA: TGTGCCAGCAGCCCCAATAGCGGGAGTTCCTACAATGAGCAGTTCTTC
clone size: .; V gene: TRBV11-1; J gene: TRBJ2-1; D gene: .; CDR3 protein: CASSLFALSYNEQFF; CDR3 DNA: TGTGCCAGCAGCTTATTTGCGCTCTCCTACAATGAGCAGTTCTTC
clone size: .; V gene: TRBV7-2; J gene: TRBJ2-4; D gene: TRBD2; CDR3 protein: CASSLAGGLAKNIQYF; CDR3 DNA: TGTGCCAGCAGCTTAGCGGGAGGGCTAGCCAAAAACATTCAGTACTTC
clone size: few; V gene: TRBV2; J gene: TRBJ1-2; D gene: TRBD1; CDR3 protein: CASSGPPGQGDGYTF; CDR3 DNA: TGTGCCAGCAGTGGACCCCCCGGACAGGGCGATGGCTACACCTTC
clone size: .; V gene: TRBV6-1; J gene: TRBJ1-5; D gene: .; CDR3 protein: CASMGLGDAPQHF; CDR3 DNA: TGTGCCAGCATGGGTTTGGGGGACGCGCCCCAGCATTTT
clone size: few; V gene: TRBV6-1; J gene: TRBJ2-7; D gene: TRBD1; CDR3 protein: CASSEIYVGTGVYEQYF; CDR3 DNA: TGTGCCAGCAGTGAAATCTATGTGGGGACAGGGGTTTACGAGCAGTACTTC
clone size: .; V gene: TRBV6-1; J gene: TRBJ2-7; D gene: .; CDR3 protein: CASSDVGRGLYEQYF; CDR3 DNA: TGTGCCAGCAGTGACGTCGGCAGGGGTTTATACGAGCAGTACTTC
clone size: .; V gene: TRBV18; J gene: TRBJ2-1; D gene: .; CDR3 protein: CASSPRARSSSYNEQFF; CDR3 DNA: TGTGCCAGCTCACCAAGGGCCAGGTCAAGCTCCTACAATGAGCAGTTCTTC
clone size: .; V gene: TRBV10-3; J gene: TRBJ2-7; D gene: .; CDR3 protein: CAISPNPRENLIYEQYF; CDR3 DNA: TGTGCCATCAGTCCGAACCCCAGGGAAAACCTTATCTACGAGCAGTACTTC
clone size: .; V gene: TRBV5-5; J gene: TRBJ2-1; D gene: TRBD2; CDR3 protein: CASSSIASGRAVPNEQFF; CDR3 DNA: TGTGCCAGCAGCTCCATCGCTAGCGGGAGGGCCGTTCCGAATGAGCAGTTCTTC
clone size: .; V gene: TRBV6-5; J gene: TRBJ2-3; D gene: TRBD2; CDR3 protein: CASSVTSGRGFWEYF; CDR3 DNA: TGTGCCAGCAGTGTGACTAGCGGGAGGGGTTTTTGGGAGTATTTT
clone size: .; V gene: TRBV25-1; J gene: TRBJ2-5; D gene: .; CDR3 protein: CASNRLDQETQYF; CDR3 DNA: TGTGCCAGCAATAGGCTAGACCAAGAGACCCAGTACTTC
clone size: .; V gene: TRBV6-6; J gene: TRBJ2-7; D gene: .; CDR3 protein: CASSYDSTITYEQYF; CDR3 DNA: TGTGCCAGCAGTTACGACTCCACTATCACCTACGAGCAGTACTTC
clone size: .; V gene: TRBV5-8; J gene: TRBJ1-1; D gene: .; CDR3 protein: CASSLLQRNTEAFF; CDR3 DNA: TGTGCCAGCAGCTTGCTACAACGGAACACTGAAGCTTTCTTT
clone size: .; V gene: TRBV2; J gene: TRBJ1-1; D gene: .; CDR3 protein: CASLETAQNTEAFF; CDR3 DNA: TGTGCCAGCCTTGAAACGGCCCAGAACACTGAAGCTTTCTTT
clone size: .; V gene: TRBV19; J gene: TRBJ1-2; D gene: .; CDR3 protein: CASSIGSGPGYTF; CDR3 DNA: TGTGCCAGTAGTATCGGGTCAGGTCCTGGCTACACCTTC